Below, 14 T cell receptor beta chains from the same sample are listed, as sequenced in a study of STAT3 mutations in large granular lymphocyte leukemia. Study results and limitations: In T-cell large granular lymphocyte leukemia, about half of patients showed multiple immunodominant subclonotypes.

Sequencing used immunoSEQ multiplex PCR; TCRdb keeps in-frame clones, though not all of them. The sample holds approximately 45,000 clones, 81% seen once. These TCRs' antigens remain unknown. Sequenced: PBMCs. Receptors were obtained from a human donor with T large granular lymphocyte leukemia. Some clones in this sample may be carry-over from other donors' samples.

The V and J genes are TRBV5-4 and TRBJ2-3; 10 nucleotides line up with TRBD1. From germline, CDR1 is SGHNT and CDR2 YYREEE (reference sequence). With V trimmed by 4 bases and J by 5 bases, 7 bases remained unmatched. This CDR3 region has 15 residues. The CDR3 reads CASSTGQGGGDTQYF. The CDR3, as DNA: TGTGCCAGCAGCACAGGACAGGGGGGGGGAGATACGCAGTATTTT.

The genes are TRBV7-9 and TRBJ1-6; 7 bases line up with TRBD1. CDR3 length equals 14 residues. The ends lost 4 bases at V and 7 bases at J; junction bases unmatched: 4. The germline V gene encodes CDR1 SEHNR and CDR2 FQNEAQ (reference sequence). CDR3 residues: CASSSDRRNSPLHF. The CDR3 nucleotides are TGTGCCAGCAGCTCGGACAGGAGGAATTCACCCCTCCACTTT.

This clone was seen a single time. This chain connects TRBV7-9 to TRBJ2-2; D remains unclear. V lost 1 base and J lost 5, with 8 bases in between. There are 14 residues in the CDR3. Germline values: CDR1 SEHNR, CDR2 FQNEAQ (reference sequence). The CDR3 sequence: CASSLVGSTGELFF. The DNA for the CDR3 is TGTGCCAGCAGCTTAGTAGGCAGTACCGGGGAGCTGTTTTTT.

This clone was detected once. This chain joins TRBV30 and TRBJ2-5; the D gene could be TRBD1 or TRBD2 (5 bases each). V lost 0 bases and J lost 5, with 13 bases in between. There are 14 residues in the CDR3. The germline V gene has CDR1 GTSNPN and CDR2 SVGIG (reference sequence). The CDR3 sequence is CAWSVLGTWETQYF. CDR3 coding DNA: TGTGCCTGGAGTGTACTAGGGACCTGGGAGACCCAGTACTTC.

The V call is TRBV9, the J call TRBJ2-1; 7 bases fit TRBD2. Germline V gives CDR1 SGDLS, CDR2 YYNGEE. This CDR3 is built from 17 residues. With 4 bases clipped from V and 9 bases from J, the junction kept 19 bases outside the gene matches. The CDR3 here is CASSYLHTAGPQGEQFF. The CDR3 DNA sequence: TGTGCCAGCAGCTACCTCCACACAGCGGGGCCCCAAGGTGAGCAGTTCTTC.

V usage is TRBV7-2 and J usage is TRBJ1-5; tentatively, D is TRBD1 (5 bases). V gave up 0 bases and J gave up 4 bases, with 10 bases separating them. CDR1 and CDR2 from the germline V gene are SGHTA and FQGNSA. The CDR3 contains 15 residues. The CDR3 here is CASSLAGSGNQPQHF. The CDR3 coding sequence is TGTGCCAGCAGCTTAGCGGGGTCAGGGAATCAGCCCCAGCATTTT.

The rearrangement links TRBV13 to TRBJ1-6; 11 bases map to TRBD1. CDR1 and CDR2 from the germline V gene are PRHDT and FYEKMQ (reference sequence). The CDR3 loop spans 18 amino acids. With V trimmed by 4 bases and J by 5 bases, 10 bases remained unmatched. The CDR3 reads CASSSRTGGERNNSPLHF. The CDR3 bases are TGTGCCAGCAGCTCCCGGACAGGGGGCGAACGGAATAATTCACCCCTCCACTTT.

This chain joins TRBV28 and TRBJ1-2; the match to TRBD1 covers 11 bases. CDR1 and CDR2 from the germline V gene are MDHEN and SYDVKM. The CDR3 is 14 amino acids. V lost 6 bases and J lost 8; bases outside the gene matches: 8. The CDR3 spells CASRGGQGAGGYTF. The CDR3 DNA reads TGTGCCAGCAGGGGCGGACAGGGGGCAGGAGGCTACACCTTC.

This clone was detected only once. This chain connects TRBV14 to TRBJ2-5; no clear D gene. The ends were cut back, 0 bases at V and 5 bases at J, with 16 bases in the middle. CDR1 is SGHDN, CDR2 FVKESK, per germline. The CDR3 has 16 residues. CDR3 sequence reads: CASSQEVRSKFETQYF. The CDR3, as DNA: TGTGCCAGCAGCCAAGAAGTCAGGAGCAAGTTTGAGACCCAGTACTTC.

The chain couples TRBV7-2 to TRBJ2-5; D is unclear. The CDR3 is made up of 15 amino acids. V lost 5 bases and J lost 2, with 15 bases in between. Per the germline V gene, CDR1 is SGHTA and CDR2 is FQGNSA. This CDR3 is CASSQTGSNQETQYF. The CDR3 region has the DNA TGTGCCAGCAGCCAGACTGGTAGTAATCAAGAGACCCAGTACTTC.

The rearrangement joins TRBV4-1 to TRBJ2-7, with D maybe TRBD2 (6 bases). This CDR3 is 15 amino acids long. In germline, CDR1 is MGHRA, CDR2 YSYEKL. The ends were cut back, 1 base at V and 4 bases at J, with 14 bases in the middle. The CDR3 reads CASSQGVLGTYEQYV. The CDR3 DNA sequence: TGCGCCAGCAGCCAAGGCGTATTGGGGACTTACGAGCAGTACGTC.

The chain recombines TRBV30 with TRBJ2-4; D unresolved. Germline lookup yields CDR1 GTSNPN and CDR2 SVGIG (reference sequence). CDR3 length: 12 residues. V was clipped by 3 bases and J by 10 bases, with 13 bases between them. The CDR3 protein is CAWSRANGIQYF. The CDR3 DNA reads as TGTGCCTGGAGCCGGGCCAATGGGATTCAGTACTTC.

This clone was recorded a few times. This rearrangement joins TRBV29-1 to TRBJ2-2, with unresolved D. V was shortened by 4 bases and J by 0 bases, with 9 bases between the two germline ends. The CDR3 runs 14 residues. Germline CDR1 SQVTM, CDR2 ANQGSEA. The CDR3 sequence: CSVGARTNTGELFF. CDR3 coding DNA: TGCAGCGTTGGGGCTCGGACGAACACCGGGGAGCTGTTTTTT.

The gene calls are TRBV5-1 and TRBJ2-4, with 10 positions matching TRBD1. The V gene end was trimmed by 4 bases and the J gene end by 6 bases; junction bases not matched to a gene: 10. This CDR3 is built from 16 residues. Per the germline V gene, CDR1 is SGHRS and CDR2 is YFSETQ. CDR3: CASSPDRGQPGNIQYF. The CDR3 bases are TGCGCCAGCAGCCCCGACAGGGGGCAGCCCGGAAACATTCAGTACTTC.